A selection of T cell receptor beta chains follows, all from one sample in a study of memory CD4+ T cells and cytomegalovirus serostatus. Some clones are missing from TCRdb's copy, which holds only in-frame ones; the method was immunoSEQ multiplex PCR. The sample carries 40,000 to 45,000 clones, around 75% recorded once. The source material was memory CD4+ T cells from blood. These receptors were taken from an adult in good health and CMV-seronegative. The CDR3 runs from the conserved cysteine through the conserved F or W. A D gene is named only where the DNA matches it firmly. Part of the rows lack a size; the others show once, few, many or a class for expanded clones.

cdr3_length	v_call	clone_size	d_call	j_call	cdr3_nt	cdr3_aa
15	TRBV6-1	-	-	TRBJ2-7	TGTGCCAGCAGTGGTTTGGGGGGACAGAACTACGAGCAGTACTTC	CASSGLGGQNYEQYF
15	TRBV5-4	-	TRBD1	TRBJ2-3	TGTGCCAGCAGCCCGGGACAGTCACCCACAGATACGCAGTATTTT	CASSPGQSPTDTQYF
13	TRBV7-9	-	-	TRBJ2-1	TGTGCCAGCAGCCCGGCCAGTTGGGGTGAGCAGTTCTTC	CASSPASWGEQFF
14	TRBV2	-	-	TRBJ2-2	TGTGCCAGCCGAATACAAGTGGCCACCGGGGAGCTGTTTTTT	CASRIQVATGELFF
16	TRBV7-9	few	-	TRBJ1-6	TGTGCCAGCAGCTTAGTATCGCGGGCGGAGGTGTCACCCCTCCACTTT	CASSLVSRAEVSPLHF
12	TRBV29-1	-	-	TRBJ1-1	TGCAGCGTTATGAAGGGGAACACTGAAGCTTTCTTT	CSVMKGNTEAFF
13	TRBV7-2	-	-	TRBJ1-2	TGTGCCAGCAGCCCTCGAGGGTTCTATGGCTACACCTTC	CASSPRGFYGYTF
14	TRBV5-1	-	TRBD1	TRBJ2-7	TGCGCCAGCAGCCCAGGGGACAGGAGCGACGAGCAGTACTTC	CASSPGDRSDEQYF
15	TRBV9	-	-	TRBJ1-6	TGTGCCAGCAGCGTAGACAGTCCCCCTAATTCACCCCTCCACTTT	CASSVDSPPNSPLHF
14	TRBV15	once	-	TRBJ1-5	TGTGCCACCAGCAGAGATCGGTCCCCGGGGCCCCAGCATTTT	CATSRDRSPGPQHF
15	TRBV2	-	TRBD1	TRBJ2-3	TGTGCCAGCAGCAGACAGGGCGAGGGCACAGATACGCAGTATTTT	CASSRQGEGTDTQYF
15	TRBV19	-	-	TRBJ1-5	TGTGCCAGTAACACAGATAGGGCGGGAAATCAGCCCCAGCATTTT	CASNTDRAGNQPQHF
15	TRBV12-5	-	-	TRBJ1-4	TGTGCTAGTGGTTCCGGCGGGGCAGCTAATGAAAAACTGTTTTTT	CASGSGGAANEKLFF
14	TRBV7-8	-	-	TRBJ1-5	TGTGCCAGCAGCTTTTCCGTAGGCAATCAGCCCCAGCATTTT	CASSFSVGNQPQHF
16	TRBV5-4	-	-	TRBJ2-3	TGTGCCAGCAGCTTCATGCGGGCGGTACGCACAGATACGCAGTATTTT	CASSFMRAVRTDTQYF
13	TRBV29-1	medium-sized	-	TRBJ1-4	TGCAGCGTTGAATCGGGTAGTGGTGAAAAACTGTTTTTT	CSVESGSGEKLFF
14	TRBV30	few	-	TRBJ2-5	TGTGCCTGGACGGGGATATCTGCGCGGGAGACCCAGTACTTC	CAWTGISARETQYF
17	TRBV19	-	TRBD2	TRBJ2-5	TGTGCCAGTAGTATTGCTAGCGGGGGTCGCGTACAAGAGACCCAGTACTTC	CASSIASGGRVQETQYF
18	TRBV29-1	few	TRBD1	TRBJ1-2	TGCAGCGTCGCAATCCAGAGCGGACAGGGCAAATTTAACTATGGCTACACCTTC	CSVAIQSGQGKFNYGYTF
15	TRBV9	once	-	TRBJ2-4	TGTGCCAGCAGCGCAGATCCCGGAGGCAAAAACATTCAGTACTTC	CASSADPGGKNIQYF
14	TRBV19	-	-	TRBJ2-3	TGTGCCAGTAGTATCCGGACCAACTCCGATACGCAGTATTTT	CASSIRTNSDTQYF
12	TRBV29-1	-	-	TRBJ2-3	TGCAGCGTTGAGATTGTGGGGGAAGCGCAGTATTTT	CSVEIVGEAQYF
15	TRBV5-1	-	-	TRBJ2-1	TGCGCCAGCCTTCCGGGGTGGAGCTCCTACAATGAGCAGTTCTTC	CASLPGWSSYNEQFF
15	TRBV2	-	-	TRBJ2-4	TGTGCCAGCAGTCCGAAGGACAGATCCAAAAACATTCAGTACTTC	CASSPKDRSKNIQYF
16	TRBV11-3	-	TRBD2	TRBJ2-3	TGTGCCAGCAGCGCAAATAGCGGGGGTGCCACAGATACGCAGTATTTT	CASSANSGGATDTQYF
14	TRBV11-1	-	-	TRBJ1-6	TGTGCCAGCAGCCCTACAGGGAATAATTCACCCCTCCACTTT	CASSPTGNNSPLHF
15	TRBV6-5	-	TRBD2	TRBJ2-1	TGTGCCAGCAGGGCCCGAGGGGCGGGGGACAATGAGCAGTTCTTC	CASRARGAGDNEQFF
13	TRBV28	-	-	TRBJ2-4	TGTGCCAGCAGTTCGCGCGTCCCTAACATTCAGTACTTC	CASSSRVPNIQYF
12	TRBV5-6	once	-	TRBJ1-6	TGTGCCAGCAGCTTGTACAGGGCACCCCTCCACTTT	CASSLYRAPLHF
15	TRBV6-1	-	-	TRBJ2-3	TGTGCCAGCAGTGAATCCTTGGGCCGTCCAGATACGCAGTATTTT	CASSESLGRPDTQYF
15	TRBV28	-	-	TRBJ2-7	TGTGCCAGCAGTGGGCCGGCGCTGATACACTACGAGCAGTACTTC	CASSGPALIHYEQYF
11	TRBV6-5	-	-	TRBJ1-1	TGTGCCAGCAGTTACGGGCGAGAAGCTTTCTTT	CASSYGREAFF
15	TRBV4-2	-	TRBD2	TRBJ2-5	TGTGCCAGCAGCCAAAACCCTAGCGGGGGAGAGACCCAGTACTTC	CASSQNPSGGETQYF
12	TRBV19	few	-	TRBJ2-3	TGTGCCAGTAGTATCGGCCCAGATACGCAGTATTTT	CASSIGPDTQYF
16	TRBV4-2	-	TRBD2	TRBJ2-1	TGTGCCAGCAGCCGGGGACTAGCGGATTCCTACAATGAGCAGTTCTTC	CASSRGLADSYNEQFF
13	TRBV7-9	-	TRBD1	TRBJ1-1	TGTGCCAGCAGCCCGACAGGGGGAACTGAAGCTTTCTTT	CASSPTGGTEAFF
12	TRBV15	few	-	TRBJ2-7	TGTGCCACCAGCAGAGATCGCTACGAGCAGTACTTC	CATSRDRYEQYF
16	TRBV7-9	-	TRBD1	TRBJ2-7	TGTGCCAGCAGCTTAGCGACAGGGGGGCGTTCCTACGAGCAGTACTTC	CASSLATGGRSYEQYF
13	TRBV7-3	few	-	TRBJ1-2	TGTGCCAGCAGCTTATTGGGGTGGGATGGCTACACCTTC	CASSLLGWDGYTF
14	TRBV6-1	-	TRBD1	TRBJ1-5	TGTGCCAGCAGAAAGGGGACAGACAATCAGCCCCAGCATTTT	CASRKGTDNQPQHF
18	TRBV12-5	-	TRBD2	TRBJ2-1	TGTGCTAGTGGCCGGACGTTGGGACTAGCGGGTGACTACAATGAGCAGTTCTTC	CASGRTLGLAGDYNEQFF
14	TRBV7-2	once	-	TRBJ1-2	TGTGCCAGCAGCGCCCTGGTAACTAACTATGGCTACACCTTC	CASSALVTNYGYTF
16	TRBV4-1	-	-	TRBJ2-6	TGCGCCAGCAGCCAAACGCAGGGTGTTGGGGCCAACGTCCTGACTTTC	CASSQTQGVGANVLTF
15	TRBV6-5	-	TRBD1	TRBJ1-5	TGTGCCAGCAGTCTCAACAGGGGAAGCAATCAGCCCCAGCATTTT	CASSLNRGSNQPQHF
13	TRBV2	-	-	TRBJ1-1	TGTGCCAGCAGATCACAGGGCGGCACTGAAGCTTTCTTT	CASRSQGGTEAFF
17	TRBV7-9	-	-	TRBJ1-6	TGTGCCAGCAGCTCGCGGACCCCGAGCTCCTATAATTCACCCCTCCACTTT	CASSSRTPSSYNSPLHF
15	TRBV7-2	-	-	TRBJ2-5	TGTGCCAGCAGCTCCAAAAGGGGGGGCGGGGAGACCCAGTACTTC	CASSSKRGGGETQYF